The 12 T cell receptor beta chains given below trace back to one sample, sequenced in a study of patients and donors after allogeneic stem cell transplantation. One entry per CDR3 protein, called by TCRdb with MiXCR from the RT-PCR reads. The top ten clones hold around 6% of a sample with about 960,000 distinct CDR3 sequences, approximately 18% of them seen once. The sample comprised blood, either unsorted or a sorted T cell fraction (not recorded which). The receptors stem from a human donor who was either an allogeneic HSCT recipient or a stem cell or donor lymphocyte infusion donor (not recorded which). It is not recorded whose cells these are; they may come from a transplant donor.

At least ten counts were recorded for this clonotype. This chain uses TRBV24-1 with TRBJ1-2; 8 positions match TRBD1. The J segment lost 5 bases and the V segment lost 3 bases, leaving 7 bases of the junction unmatched. The CDR3 is made up of 15 amino acids. Germline lookup yields CDR1 KGHDR and CDR2 SFDVKD. CDR3 in amino acids: CATSDPGQGDYGYTF. The CDR3 coding sequence is TGTGCCACCAGTGATCCCGGACAGGGCGATTATGGCTACACCTTC.

This clonotype turned up a few times. J is TRBJ1-1 and V is TRBV29-1; D is possibly TRBD1 (5 bases). The germline gives CDR1 SQVTM, CDR2 ANQGSEA. This CDR3 spans 12 amino acids. Trimming shortened V by 3 bases and J by 7 bases, and 12 bases separated the two germline ends. CDR3 protein: CSVDWGVGEAFF. CDR3 coding DNA: TGCAGCGTTGATTGGGGGGTCGGTGAAGCTTTCTTT.

This chain joins TRBV6-1 and TRBJ1-2, with a possible D match to TRBD1 (5 bases). The germline CDR1 and CDR2 sequences are MNHNS and SASEGT. Trimming removed 6 bases from V and 8 bases from J, with 22 bases in between. The CDR3 runs 15 residues. DNA for the CDR3: TGTGCCAGCAGATTCGGGGCAGATCTAGAGCTGGGCTACACCTTC. The encoded protein is CASRFGADLELGYTF.

This clonotype has a count of ten or more. The chain's CDR3 is CASSLAGTYTEAFF. In DNA form, the CDR3 reads TGTGCCAGCAGCTTGGCCGGGACCTACACTGAAGCTTTCTTT. The V and J genes are TRBV5-5 and TRBJ1-1, with D perhaps matching TRBD1 (5 bases). Per germline, CDR1 SGHKS and CDR2 YYEKEE (reference sequence). The CDR3 has 14 amino acids. Trimming removed 0 bases from V and 3 bases from J, with 9 bases in between.

This clonotype was seen only a few times. The chain links TRBV25-1 to TRBJ2-7, with D perhaps TRBD2 (5 bases). Trimming removed 6 bases from V and 1 base from J, with 16 bases in between. Germline CDR1 is MGHDK and CDR2 is SYGVNS. The CDR3 runs 15 residues. The CDR3 loop is CASRRNRGQSYEQYF. As DNA, the CDR3 is TGTGCCAGCAGACGAAACCGGGGTCAGTCCTACGAGCAGTACTTC.

In this sample, this clonotype turned up a few times. The genes are TRBV5-1 and TRBJ2-7; 9 bases are shared with TRBD1. The junction had 6 bases not matched to a gene; V was cut back by 3 bases and J by 2 bases. Germline values: CDR1 SGHRS, CDR2 YFSETQ. The CDR3 runs 15 residues. CDR3 nucleotides: TGCGCCAGCAGCTCGGGACAGGGCCCCGCCTACGAGCAGTACTTC. Translating it yields CASSSGQGPAYEQYF.

The rearrangement links TRBV20-1 to TRBJ1-2; 7 positions agree with TRBD1. The V gene's germline CDR1 is DFQATT and CDR2 SNEGSKA (reference sequence). CDR3 length equals 13 residues. With 3 bases clipped from V and 3 bases from J, the junction kept 4 bases outside the gene matches. The CDR3 here is CSASNRGDYGYTF. The CDR3 nucleotides are TGCAGTGCTAGTAACAGGGGTGACTATGGCTACACCTTC.

This clonotype was picked up a small number of times. The chain combines TRBV20-1 with TRBJ2-1; 8 bases map to TRBD2. Germline values: CDR1 DFQATT, CDR2 SNEGSKA (reference sequence). The CDR3 has 16 residues. J lost 3 bases, V lost 0 bases, and 7 bases had no gene match. The CDR3 nucleotides are TGCAGTGCTAGAGATGGGGCGGGAGGATTCTACAATGAGCAGTTCTTC. Residues: CSARDGAGGFYNEQFF.

This clonotype was observed once. The chain links TRBV5-1 to TRBJ2-1; 9 bases match TRBD2. The V and J ends lost 1 base and 9 bases, in that order; junction bases with no gene match: 11. Germline CDR1 is SGHRS and CDR2 is YFSETQ. The CDR3 loop spans 16 amino acids. The CDR3: CASSLWLAGSWVEQFF. The CDR3 bases are TGCGCCAGCAGCTTGTGGCTAGCGGGATCATGGGTTGAGCAGTTCTTC.

This clonotype has just a few counts. CDR3 sequence reads: CAWVRGPSSYEQYF. DNA for the CDR3: TGTGCCTGGGTCAGGGGCCCTAGCTCCTACGAGCAGTACTTC. This sequence joins TRBV30 and TRBJ2-7; D might be TRBD1 (6 bases). Germline lookup yields CDR1 GTSNPN and CDR2 SVGIG (reference sequence). The V end was cut by 5 bases, the J end by 0 bases, with 14 bases between. This CDR3 contains 14 residues. Together with reference TRBV30 and TRBJ2-7, the CDR3 gives the full variable domain: SQTIHQWPATLVQPVGSPLSLECTVEGTSNPNLYWYRQAAGRGLQLLFYSVGIGQISSEVPQNLSASRPQDRQFILSSKKLLLSDSGFYLCAWVRGPSSYEQYFGPGTRLTVT.

The chain uses TRBV21-1 and TRBJ1-1; the table assigns TRBD1, which was not confirmed against the DNA. TRBV21-1 is a pseudogene locus. This CDR3 is built from 13 residues. CDR3 bases: TGTGCCAGCAGGGGACAGGGGGTTACTGAAGCTTTCTTT. It translates to CASRGQGVTEAFF.

This clonotype was seen a handful of times. The V gene is TRBV28, the J gene TRBJ2-7; TRBD2 might be the D (5 bases). The CDR3 covers 15 residues. Deletions cut 4 bases from V and 5 bases from J, with 18 bases between. Germline V gene sequence: CDR1 MDHEN, CDR2 SYDVKM. The CDR3 is CASSSGGGDFHEQYF. In DNA form, the CDR3 reads TGTGCCAGCAGTTCCGGAGGAGGCGACTTCCACGAGCAGTACTTC. The variable domain in full, with the rest retrieved from reference TRBV28 and TRBJ2-7, is DVKVTQSSRYLVKRTGEKVFLECVQDMDHENMFWYRQDPGLGLRLIYFSYDVKMKEKGDIPEGYSVSREKKERFSLILESASTNQTSMYLCASSSGGGDFHEQYFGPGTRLTVT.